This T cell receptor beta chain is drawn from a study of response to subunit inactivated influenza vaccine. Study-level results: The authors suggested that every seasonal influenza vaccination recruits few new T cells.

Germline CDR1 and CDR2: MDHEN and SYDVKM. This CDR3 is built from 15 residues. With V trimmed by 7 bases and J by 5 bases, 11 bases remained unmatched. MiXCR was run by TCRdb on the RT-PCR reads, yielding one entry per CDR3 protein. The sample includes 300,000 to 350,000 distinct CDR3 sequences, less than 25% seen only once; the top ten take 10%. With regard to this clonotype: No antigen is known for it.

The rearrangement links TRBV28 to TRBJ2-3, with TRBD2 identical over 8 bases. The sequencing here drew on PBMCs from blood, taken less than 22 months after vaccination. The receptor was derived from a man between 50 and 75 years old who received an inactivated influenza vaccine. This CDR3 is CASIAPGGQLDTQYF. The CDR3 DNA reads as TGTGCCAGCATTGCGCCGGGGGGGCAGTTAGATACGCAGTATTTT.